These 2 T cell receptor beta chains came from one sample sequenced in a study of T cells in Graves' hyperthyroidism and ophthalmopathy. It was RNA transcripts that yielded the amplified TCR beta CDR3 regions. With the HTBI primer set, the TCR CDR3 went through a first round of RT-PCR. One entry per CDR3 protein results from TCRdb running MiXCR on the multiplex PCR reads. Of about 350,000 distinct CDR3 sequences listed, approximately 15% are singletons. Specimen: blood. Receptors originate from a woman between 25 and 40 years old with Graves' hyperthyroidism.

About this clonotype: A much bigger clone sits one base away, suggesting this may be a read error. The V call is TRBV9, the J call TRBJ1-1, with TRBD1 identical over 7 bases. V lost 6 bases, J lost 3 bases, and 2 bases stayed unmatched. This CDR3 is 12 amino acids long. The germline V gene has CDR1 SGDLS and CDR2 YYNGEE. The CDR3 region is CASKGQDTEAFF. The CDR3 coding sequence is TGTGCCAGCAAAGGACAGGACACTGAAGCTTTCTTT. The variable domain in full, completed from reference TRBV9 and TRBJ1-1, reads DSGVTQTPKHLITATGQRVTLRCSPRSGDLSVYWYQQSLDQGLQFLIQYYNGEERAKGNILERFSAQQFPDLHSELNLSSLELGDSALYFCASKGQDTEAFFGQGTRLTVV.

This sequence joins TRBV9 and TRBJ2-1, with D possibly matching TRBD1 (6 bases). CDR1 is SGDLS, CDR2 YYNGEE, per germline. V gave up 3 bases and J gave up 9 bases, with 19 bases separating them. There are 15 residues in the CDR3. The CDR3 here is CASSAKPGHLSEQFF. In DNA, the CDR3 is TGTGCCAGCAGCGCTAAGCCGGGACATCTTTCTGAGCAGTTCTTC.